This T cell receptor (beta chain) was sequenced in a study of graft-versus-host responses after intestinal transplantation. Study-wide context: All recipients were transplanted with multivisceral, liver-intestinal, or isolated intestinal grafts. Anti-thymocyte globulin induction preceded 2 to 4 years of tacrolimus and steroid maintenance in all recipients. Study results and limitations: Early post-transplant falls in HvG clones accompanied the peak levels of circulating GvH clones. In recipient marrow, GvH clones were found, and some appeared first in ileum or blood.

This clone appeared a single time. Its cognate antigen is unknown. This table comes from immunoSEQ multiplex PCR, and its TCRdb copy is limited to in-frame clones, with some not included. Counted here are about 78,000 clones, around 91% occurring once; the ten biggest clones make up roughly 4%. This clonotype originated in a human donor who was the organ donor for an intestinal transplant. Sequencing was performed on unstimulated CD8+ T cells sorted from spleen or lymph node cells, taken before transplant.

The CDR3 is CASSLYNKSSYNSPLHF. In DNA, the CDR3 is TGTGCCAGCAGTTTGTATAATAAGAGCTCCTATAATTCACCCCTCCACTTT. The chain joins TRBV27 to TRBJ1-6; the D is unclear. The CDR3 covers 17 residues. From germline, CDR1 is MNHEY and CDR2 SMNVEV (reference sequence). Trimming removed 3 bases from V and 0 bases from J, with 12 bases in between.